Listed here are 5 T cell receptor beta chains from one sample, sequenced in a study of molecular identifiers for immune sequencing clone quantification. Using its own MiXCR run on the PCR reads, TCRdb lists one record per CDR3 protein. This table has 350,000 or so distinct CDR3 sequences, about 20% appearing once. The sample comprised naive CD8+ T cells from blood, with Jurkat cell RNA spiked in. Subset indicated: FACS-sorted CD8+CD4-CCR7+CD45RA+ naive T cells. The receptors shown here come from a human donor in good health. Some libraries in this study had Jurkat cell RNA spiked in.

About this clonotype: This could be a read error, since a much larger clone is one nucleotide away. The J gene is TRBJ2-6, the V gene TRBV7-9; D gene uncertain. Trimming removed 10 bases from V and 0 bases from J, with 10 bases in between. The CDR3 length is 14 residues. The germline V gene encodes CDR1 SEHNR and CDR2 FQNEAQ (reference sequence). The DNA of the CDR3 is TGTGCCACCCCTACATACTCTGGGGCCAACGTCCTGACTTTC. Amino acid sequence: CATPTYSGANVLTF.

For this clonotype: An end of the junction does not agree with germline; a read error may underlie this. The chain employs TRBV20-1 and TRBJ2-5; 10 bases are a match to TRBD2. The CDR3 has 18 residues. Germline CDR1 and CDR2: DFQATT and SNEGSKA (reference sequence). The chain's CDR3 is CSAFHEMLAGDIQEAQYF. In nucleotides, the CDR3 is TGCAGTGCTTTCCACGAGATGCTAGCGGGGGACATCCAAGAGGCCCAGTACTTC.

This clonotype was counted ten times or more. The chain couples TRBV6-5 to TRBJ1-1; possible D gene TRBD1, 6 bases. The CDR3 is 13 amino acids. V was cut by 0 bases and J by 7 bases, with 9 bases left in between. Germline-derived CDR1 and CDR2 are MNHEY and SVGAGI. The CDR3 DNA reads TGTGCCAGCAGTTACTCCAGGACAGTTGAAGCTTTCTTT. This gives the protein CASSYSRTVEAFF.

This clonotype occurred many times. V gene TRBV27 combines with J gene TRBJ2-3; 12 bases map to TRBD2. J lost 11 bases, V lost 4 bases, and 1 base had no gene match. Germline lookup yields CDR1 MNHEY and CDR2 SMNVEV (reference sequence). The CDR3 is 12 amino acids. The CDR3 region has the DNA TGTGCCAGCAGTTCGGGACTAGCGGGGCAGTATTTT. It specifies CASSSGLAGQYF.

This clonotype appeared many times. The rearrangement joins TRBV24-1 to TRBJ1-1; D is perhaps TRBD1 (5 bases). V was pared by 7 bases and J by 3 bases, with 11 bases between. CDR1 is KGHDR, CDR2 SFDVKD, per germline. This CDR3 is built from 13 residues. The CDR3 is CATRDSGHTEAFF. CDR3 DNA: TGTGCCACCAGAGACAGCGGCCACACTGAAGCTTTCTTT.